A selection of T cell receptor beta chains follows, all from one sample in a study of Ad26.COV2.S vaccination and SARS-CoV-2 variants. Data came from immunoSEQ multiplex PCR; TCRdb stores just in-frame clones and leaves some out. The sample contains around 400,000 clones, around nine tenths of which appear only once. This sample comprised peripheral blood, obtained in a trial of Ad26.COV2.S vaccine versus placebo. The receptors were sampled from a person between 18 and 65 years old who received the Ad26.COV2.S COVID-19 vaccine or a placebo. Both conserved end residues are part of each CDR3. The D gene is left open where the match is weak. A clone size is listed for some rows: how often the clone was seen (once, few, many), or a class if it is expanded.

clone_size	j_call	d_call	v_call	cdr3_nt	cdr3_aa
-	TRBJ2-5	TRBD1	TRBV5-6	TGTGCCAGCAGCTTGGTGGGGGACAGGGGGCGCGAGACCCAGTACTTC	CASSLVGDRGRETQYF
-	TRBJ1-1	TRBD1	TRBV14	TGTGCCAGCAGCCAAGTCGACAGGGGTTACACTGAAGCTTTCTTT	CASSQVDRGYTEAFF
once	TRBJ2-1	TRBD1	TRBV3-1/TRBV3-2	TGTGCCAGCAGCCACCCGGCCGACAGGGGCTACAATGAGCAGTTCTTC	CASSHPADRGYNEQFF
-	TRBJ1-1	-	TRBV2	TGTGCCAGCAGTTCCTATCAGGTGAACACTGAAGCTTTCTTT	CASSSYQVNTEAFF
-	TRBJ1-4	-	TRBV7-9	TGTGCCAGCAGCTCACCTTTGACAGGCATCGGTGAAAAACTGTTTTTT	CASSSPLTGIGEKLFF
once	TRBJ2-3	-	TRBV19	TGTGCCAGTAGTATAGGTGTACGACGCACAGATACGCAGTATTTT	CASSIGVRRTDTQYF
-	TRBJ1-3	-	TRBV30	TGTGCCTGGACAGGGAACGGTGGAAACACCATATATTTT	CAWTGNGGNTIYF
-	TRBJ1-5	-	TRBV18	TGTGCCAGCTCACCCTGGGAGGGGAATCAGCCCCAGCATTTT	CASSPWEGNQPQHF
-	TRBJ2-5	-	TRBV5-5	TGTGCCAGCAGCTTGGCCGTCGGCAGGGCAGGGGCCCAAGAGACCCAGTACTTC	CASSLAVGRAGAQETQYF
-	TRBJ2-1	-	TRBV28	TGTGCCAGCAGTTTTGGCTACAATGAGCAGTTCTTC	CASSFGYNEQFF
-	TRBJ1-4	TRBD1	TRBV5-1	TGCGCCAGCAGCCAGGGGGTCTCAGGTGGGATCGAAAAACTGTTTTTT	CASSQGVSGGIEKLFF
few	TRBJ2-2	TRBD2	TRBV13	TGTGCCAGCAGCTTAGTGGGACTAGCGGGAGTGCACGGCGGGGAGCTGTTTTTT	CASSLVGLAGVHGGELFF
once	TRBJ2-3	-	TRBV6-5	TGTGCCAGCAGTTACTCGGAGGGGGGGGTGGATACGCAGTATTTT	CASSYSEGGVDTQYF
-	TRBJ1-1	-	TRBV5-6	TGTGCCAGCAGCCCCGGAGGGGGAACACACAACACTGAAGCTTTCTTT	CASSPGGGTHNTEAFF
-	TRBJ1-1	TRBD1	TRBV6-1	TGTGCCAGCAGTGACTGGACAGGGAACACTGAAGCTTTCTTT	CASSDWTGNTEAFF
once	TRBJ1-1	-	TRBV7-9	TGTGCCAGCAGCACCGGGACATACACTGAAGCTTTCTTT	CASSTGTYTEAFF
-	TRBJ2-2	-	TRBV5-8	TGTGCCAGCAAAAAGACAGTAGTGCCCGGGGCCGCCGGGGAGCTGTTTTTT	CASKKTVVPGAAGELFF
-	TRBJ1-2	-	TRBV11-2	TGTGCCAGCAGCTTATCCTTCAGGGCAGAAGCTAACTATGGCTACACCTTC	CASSLSFRAEANYGYTF
many	TRBJ1-1	-	TRBV10-3	TGTGCCATCAGTGAGGGGACATTTGGGACTGAAGCTTTCTTT	CAISEGTFGTEAFF
-	TRBJ2-5	-	TRBV6-2/TRBV6-3	TGTGCCAGCAGTTACCTCCAAAGAGGGAGCGCTCTAGGGACCCAGTACTTC	CASSYLQRGSALGTQYF
-	TRBJ2-2	-	TRBV2	TGTGCCAGCAGTACCAACACCGGGGAGCTGTTTTTT	CASSTNTGELFF
-	TRBJ2-1	-	TRBV19	TGTGCCAGTAGTATCCGGGCCCACAATGAGCAGTTCTTC	CASSIRAHNEQFF
-	TRBJ2-7	-	TRBV25-1	TGTGCCAGCAGTGAACAGGCCGCCTACGAGCAGTACTTC	CASSEQAAYEQYF
-	TRBJ2-2	TRBD1	TRBV30	TGTGCCTGGAGTACCGACCGGTGGGACAGGGGAACCGGGGAGCTGTTTTTT	CAWSTDRWDRGTGELFF
-	TRBJ1-2	-	TRBV19	TGTGCCAGTAGTTCGGGACACCTCTATGGCTACACCTTC	CASSSGHLYGYTF
-	TRBJ2-3	-	TRBV4-3	TGCGCCAGCAGCCAGACGCGAGCTTTCCCCTCCAATACGCAGTATTTT	CASSQTRAFPSNTQYF
-	TRBJ2-7	TRBD2	TRBV7-9	TGTGCCAGCAGTGGGACTAGCGGAACCTACGAGCAGTACTTC	CASSGTSGTYEQYF
-	TRBJ2-7	TRBD2	TRBV19	TGTGCCAGTAGTGTGGGACTAGTGAAGGAGCAGTACTTC	CASSVGLVKEQYF
-	TRBJ2-7	-	TRBV7-6	TGTGCCAGCAGCTCCGACAGTTTTTCCATCTACGAGCAGTACTTC	CASSSDSFSIYEQYF
-	TRBJ2-2	-	TRBV7-2	TGTGCCAGCAGCTTAGTACTAGGGGGAACCGGGGAGCTGTTTTTT	CASSLVLGGTGELFF
-	TRBJ2-1	-	TRBV19	TGTGCCAGTAGCGGCTTCTCCTACAATGAGCAGTTCTTC	CASSGFSYNEQFF
-	TRBJ1-5	-	TRBV3-1/TRBV3-2	TGTGCCAGCAGCCAAGGAGGGGGATATAGCAATCAGCCCCAGCATTTT	CASSQGGGYSNQPQHF
-	TRBJ1-3	-	TRBV6-5	TGTGCCAGCAGGCAGAGCCTGAGCTCTGGAAACACCATATATTTT	CASRQSLSSGNTIYF
once	TRBJ1-5	TRBD1	TRBV4-3	TGCGCCAGCAGCCGAGAATACCGGGACAGGGAGGATCAGCCCCAGCATTTT	CASSREYRDREDQPQHF
-	TRBJ2-7	-	TRBV14	TGTGCCAGCTCCGGGACGGCCCTAATGAGAGAATACGAGCAGTACTTC	CASSGTALMREYEQYF
-	TRBJ2-2	-	TRBV7-2	TGTGCCAGCTGGATGGGTATGAACACCGGGGAGCTGTTTTTT	CASWMGMNTGELFF
once	TRBJ1-1	TRBD1	TRBV5-6	TGTGCCAGCAGCTTGGGGGACAGGGGCCACACTGAAGCTTTCTTT	CASSLGDRGHTEAFF
-	TRBJ2-1	-	TRBV5-5	TGTGCCAGCAGCTTGGTGGGGGTTTACAATGAGCAGTTCTTC	CASSLVGVYNEQFF
-	TRBJ2-2	-	TRBV6-1	TGTGCCAGCAGTGAGTTTCTGAACACCGGGGAGCTGTTTTTT	CASSEFLNTGELFF
-	TRBJ2-5	TRBD2	TRBV19	TGTGCCAGTAGTATGAGACTAGCGGGAGCCGCCAGGGAGACCCAGTACTTC	CASSMRLAGAARETQYF
-	TRBJ1-5	TRBD1	TRBV28	TGTGCCAGCAGTTCACCAGGGACAGGGGTTCAGCCCCAGCATTTT	CASSSPGTGVQPQHF
-	TRBJ2-3	-	TRBV21-1	TGTGCCAGCAAAGGGGGGCTAGCGGGAGCGGATCGCACAGATACGCAGTATTTT	CASKGGLAGADRTDTQYF
-	TRBJ2-7	TRBD2	TRBV19	TGTGCCAGTAGTATGGGGACTAGCGGTTTCGAGCAGTACTTC	CASSMGTSGFEQYF
-	TRBJ1-2	-	TRBV9	TGTGCCAGCAGCGTAAACTACTATGGCTACACCTTC	CASSVNYYGYTF
-	TRBJ1-2	-	TRBV15	TGTGCCACCAGTAAGGGGGGGCTTCAAGCTAACTATGGCTACACCTTC	CATSKGGLQANYGYTF
-	TRBJ2-2	TRBD2	TRBV7-2	TGTGCCAGCAGCCGCCGGGCGGGAGGTAACACCGGGGAGCTGTTTTTT	CASSRRAGGNTGELFF
-	TRBJ2-3	-	TRBV4-1	TGCGCCAGCAGCCACGACCGGAACAGGAGTACAGATACGCAGTATTTT	CASSHDRNRSTDTQYF
-	TRBJ2-4	-	TRBV7-9	TGTGCCAGCAGAAAGGACAGTCTTCCAAACATTCAGTACTTC	CASRKDSLPNIQYF
-	TRBJ2-7	-	TRBV7-2	TGTGCCAGCCGGGGCCTTGGATACGAGCAGTACTTC	CASRGLGYEQYF
-	TRBJ1-1	-	TRBV6-2/TRBV6-3	TGTGCCAGCAGTTACTACGGTCCAGGGGTGAACACTGAAGCTTTCTTT	CASSYYGPGVNTEAFF
-	TRBJ1-5	-	TRBV4-1	TGCGCCAGCAGCCAAGGTATCGGGGGACAGCCCCAGCATTTT	CASSQGIGGQPQHF
-	TRBJ2-5	-	TRBV11-1	TGTGCCAGCACCCTACCGGGGGCGGGGGAGACCCAGTACTTC	CASTLPGAGETQYF
few	TRBJ1-6	-	TRBV9	TGTGCCAGCAGCGTGGGTGGCAATTCACCCCTCCACTTT	CASSVGGNSPLHF
-	TRBJ2-7	-	TRBV18	TGTGCCAGCTCACCACGAGGACAATTTCCAAACTACGAGCAGTACTTC	CASSPRGQFPNYEQYF
-	TRBJ1-2	-	TRBV27	TGTGCCAGCAGTTCTTCTAGTTCTCGCTACACCTTC	CASSSSSSRYTF
-	TRBJ1-1	-	TRBV4-3	TGCGCCAGCAGCCAAGATATGGGGGGGAACACTGAAGCTTTCTTT	CASSQDMGGNTEAFF
-	TRBJ2-5	-	TRBV5-1	TGCGCCAGCAGCTTGGCTAGCCGAGAGACCCAGTACTTC	CASSLASRETQYF
-	TRBJ1-1	-	TRBV15	TGTGCCACCAGCAGAGTGACCCCGTCGAACACTGAAGCTTTCTTT	CATSRVTPSNTEAFF